A selection of T cell receptor beta chains follows, all from one sample in a study of T cell changes during pregnancy in multiple sclerosis. TCRdb's copy holds only in-frame clones and misses some; the assay was immunoSEQ multiplex PCR. The sample has roughly 93,000 clones; around 94% are singletons. Source: peripheral blood, taken after pregnancy. The receptor source for this set is a female donor with multiple sclerosis, enrolled in a pregnancy study. CDR3s include the opening cysteine and the closing phenylalanine or tryptophan.

TRBV27,CASSPPPGGDKQYF
TRBV11-1,CASSSRGDYEQYF
TRBV7-9,CASSLAGRGLGTDTQYF
TRBV19,CASTGQGYGYTF
TRBV11-2,CASSPRGTGGSEAFF
TRBV7-9,CASSLIAGRFSEKLFF
TRBV7-2,CASSLNAPPGEKLFF
TRBV7-2,CATKGQGLYTGELFF
TRBV5-4,CASSFERPSSYNEQFF
TRBV2,CASSQGLADHNEQFF
TRBV2,CASSSGTGTSGYTF
TRBV9,CASSVAPRPRDTIYF
TRBV7-2,CASSPGLAGEDTPDTQYF
TRBV19,CASTADGGFLRGYTF
TRBV7-3,CASGLTSGGSAKFF
TRBV9,CASSVVAGGPTGRELFF
TRBV2,CASSEMDRGWDNEQFF
TRBV6-6,CASSSTENSPLHF
TRBV5-6,CASRGDRAYEQYF
TRBV18,CASSPLEEEQYF
TRBV7-2,CASRRTQGANEKLFF
TRBV5-6,CASSWGQYSLEANEKLFF
TRBV6-5,CASSLGHDDQPQHF
TRBV19,CASSIERLGQPQHF
TRBV7-2,CASSLKASGGLNTGELFF
TRBV9,CASSDQGDEQFF
TRBV19,CASSRTRGDTEAFF
TRBV27,CASIPLSGTGAGEQYF
TRBV19,CASSTGGGYYQPQHF
TRBV7-9,CASSPGTSGNTQYF
TRBV7-9,CASSGRLAGDGVYNEQFF
TRBV7-2,CASSPRGSHYNEQFF
TRBV11-2,CASSQPTGGHGYTF
TRBV5-4,CASSPGQGGNGYGYTF
TRBV6-6,CASNQRARGAEAFF
TRBV4-2,CASSQDSSGDYGYTF
TRBV19,CATLEGPANTGELFF
TRBV5-1,CASSFGSSGNTIYF
TRBV7-3,CASSRQTGVITTGELFF
TRBV7-9,CASSFIRQGANYGYTF
TRBV30,CAWNRKNRGAAFF
TRBV9,CASSVASGANEQFF
TRBV5-1,CASSLRGQGSYNSPLHF
TRBV10-3,CAISDPTEMNTEAFF
TRBV6-6,CASSSAVSNSPLHF
TRBV2,CASIPGVVADTQYF
TRBV18,CASSVREHLYEQYF
TRBV11-2,CASSLEGTGNQPQHF
TRBV14,CASSPPQGLWTEAFF